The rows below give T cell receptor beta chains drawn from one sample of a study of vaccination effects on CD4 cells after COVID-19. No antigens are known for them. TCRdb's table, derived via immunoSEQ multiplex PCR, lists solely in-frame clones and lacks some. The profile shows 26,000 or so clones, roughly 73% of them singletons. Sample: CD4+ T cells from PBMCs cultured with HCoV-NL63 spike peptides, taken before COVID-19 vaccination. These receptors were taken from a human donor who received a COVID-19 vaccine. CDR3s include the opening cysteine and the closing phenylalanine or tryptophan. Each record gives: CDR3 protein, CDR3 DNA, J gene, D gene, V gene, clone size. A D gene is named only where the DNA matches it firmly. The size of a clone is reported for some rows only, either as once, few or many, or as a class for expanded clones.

CDR3aa: CASRPTSGSTDTQYF; CDR3nt: TGCGCCAGCAGACCGACTAGCGGCAGCACAGATACGCAGTATTTT; j_gene: TRBJ2-3; d_gene: TRBD2; v_gene: TRBV4-1; abundance: .
CDR3aa: CASSPRQGAGELFF; CDR3nt: TGTGCCAGCAGCCCGAGACAGGGGGCCGGGGAGCTGTTTTTT; j_gene: TRBJ2-2; d_gene: TRBD1; v_gene: TRBV11-2; abundance: .
CDR3aa: CASSQDSLAGRYEQYF; CDR3nt: TGCGCCAGCAGCCAAGATTCCCTAGCGGGGCGGTACGAGCAGTACTTC; j_gene: TRBJ2-7; d_gene: TRBD2; v_gene: TRBV4-1; abundance: .
CDR3aa: CAIGDRPSYEQYF; CDR3nt: TGTGCCATCGGGGACCGACCCTCCTACGAGCAGTACTTC; j_gene: TRBJ2-7; d_gene: .; v_gene: TRBV10-3; abundance: .
CDR3aa: CASSFDPSGGRTDTQYF; CDR3nt: TGCGCCAGCAGCTTTGACCCGTCTGGGGGGCGGACAGATACGCAGTATTTT; j_gene: TRBJ2-3; d_gene: .; v_gene: TRBV5-1; abundance: .
CDR3aa: CASRRGHLGNSPLHF; CDR3nt: TGTGCCAGCAGAAGGGGACACCTTGGGAATTCACCCCTCCACTTT; j_gene: TRBJ1-6; d_gene: .; v_gene: TRBV6-5; abundance: .
CDR3aa: CASSLRAYGYTF; CDR3nt: TGTGCCAGTAGTCTACGAGCCTATGGCTACACCTTC; j_gene: TRBJ1-2; d_gene: .; v_gene: TRBV19; abundance: few
CDR3aa: CVAKGAEKLFF; CDR3nt: TGTGTCGCCAAAGGGGCAGAAAAACTGTTTTTT; j_gene: TRBJ1-4; d_gene: .; v_gene: TRBV19; abundance: .
CDR3aa: CASSEGTASYNEQFF; CDR3nt: TGTGCCAGCAGTGAAGGGACCGCAAGCTACAATGAGCAGTTCTTC; j_gene: TRBJ2-1; d_gene: .; v_gene: TRBV6-1; abundance: once
CDR3aa: CASSLGGGNYGYTF; CDR3nt: TGTGCCAGCAGCTTAGGAGGGGGGAACTATGGCTACACCTTC; j_gene: TRBJ1-2; d_gene: .; v_gene: TRBV7-8; abundance: .
CDR3aa: CASSPHAGANVLTF; CDR3nt: TGTGCCAGCAGCCCACACGCTGGGGCCAACGTCCTGACTTTC; j_gene: TRBJ2-6; d_gene: .; v_gene: TRBV11-3; abundance: .
CDR3aa: CASSQDSTGTGGYTF; CDR3nt: TGTGCCAGCAGCCAAGATTCCACAGGGACGGGAGGCTACACCTTC; j_gene: TRBJ1-2; d_gene: .; v_gene: TRBV14; abundance: few
CDR3aa: CASRAGTGVGTEAFF; CDR3nt: TGTGCCAGCAGGGCCGGGACAGGGGTAGGGACTGAAGCTTTCTTT; j_gene: TRBJ1-1; d_gene: TRBD1; v_gene: TRBV6-5; abundance: .
CDR3aa: CASSTGGTDTQYF; CDR3nt: TGTGCCAGCAGCACCGGGGGTACAGATACGCAGTATTTT; j_gene: TRBJ2-3; d_gene: .; v_gene: TRBV9; abundance: .
CDR3aa: CASRSGRDGYTF; CDR3nt: TGTGCCAGCAGGAGTGGCCGCGATGGCTACACCTTC; j_gene: TRBJ1-2; d_gene: .; v_gene: TRBV28; abundance: .
CDR3aa: CASSGQGTNQPQHF; CDR3nt: TGTGCCAGCTCAGGACAGGGAACCAATCAGCCCCAGCATTTT; j_gene: TRBJ1-5; d_gene: TRBD1; v_gene: TRBV18; abundance: .
CDR3aa: CASSFRTGPNTEAFF; CDR3nt: TGCGCCAGCAGCTTCCGGACAGGGCCAAACACTGAAGCTTTCTTT; j_gene: TRBJ1-1; d_gene: TRBD1; v_gene: TRBV5-1; abundance: .
CDR3aa: CASSPGPDRLSGNTIYF; CDR3nt: TGTGCCAGCAGCCCCGGCCCGGACAGGCTATCTGGAAACACCATATATTTT; j_gene: TRBJ1-3; d_gene: TRBD1; v_gene: TRBV7-2; abundance: .
CDR3aa: CASSQEISGLAIQETQYF; CDR3nt: TGTGCCAGCAGCCAAGAGATATCGGGACTAGCGATCCAAGAGACCCAGTACTTC; j_gene: TRBJ2-5; d_gene: TRBD2; v_gene: TRBV4-2; abundance: few
CDR3aa: CASSQGGAGGPDYEQYF; CDR3nt: TGTGCCAGCAGCCAAGGGGGGGCGGGAGGGCCCGACTACGAGCAGTACTTC; j_gene: TRBJ2-7; d_gene: TRBD2; v_gene: TRBV3-1/TRBV3-2; abundance: .
CDR3aa: CASSQDGPGLAGGRPGELFF; CDR3nt: TGCGCCAGCAGCCAAGACGGGCCGGGACTAGCGGGGGGGCGCCCCGGGGAGCTGTTTTTT; j_gene: TRBJ2-2; d_gene: TRBD2; v_gene: TRBV4-1; abundance: .
CDR3aa: CASARMFKAGAKNIQYF; CDR3nt: TGTGCCAGCGCGAGGATGTTCAAAGCTGGGGCCAAAAACATTCAGTACTTC; j_gene: TRBJ2-4; d_gene: .; v_gene: TRBV11-2; abundance: .